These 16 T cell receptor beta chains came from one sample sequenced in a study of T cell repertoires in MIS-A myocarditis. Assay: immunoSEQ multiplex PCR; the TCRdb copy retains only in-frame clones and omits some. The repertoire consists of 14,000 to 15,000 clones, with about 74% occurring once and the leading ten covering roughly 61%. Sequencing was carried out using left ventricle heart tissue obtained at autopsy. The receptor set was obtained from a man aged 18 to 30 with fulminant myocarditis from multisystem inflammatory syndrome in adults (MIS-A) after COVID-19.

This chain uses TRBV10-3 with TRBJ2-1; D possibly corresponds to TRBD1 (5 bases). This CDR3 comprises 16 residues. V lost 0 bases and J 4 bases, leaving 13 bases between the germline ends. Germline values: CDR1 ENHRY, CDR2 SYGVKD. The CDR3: CAISESGHSKYNEQFF. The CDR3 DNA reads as TGTGCCATCAGTGAGTCTGGACATAGTAAATACAATGAGCAGTTCTTC.

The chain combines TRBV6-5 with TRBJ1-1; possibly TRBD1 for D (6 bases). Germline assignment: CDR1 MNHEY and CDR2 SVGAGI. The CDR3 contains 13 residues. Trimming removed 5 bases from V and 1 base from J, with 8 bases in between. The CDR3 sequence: CASSLDRNTEAFF. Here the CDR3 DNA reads TGTGCCAGCAGTCTGGACAGGAACACTGAAGCTTTCTTT.

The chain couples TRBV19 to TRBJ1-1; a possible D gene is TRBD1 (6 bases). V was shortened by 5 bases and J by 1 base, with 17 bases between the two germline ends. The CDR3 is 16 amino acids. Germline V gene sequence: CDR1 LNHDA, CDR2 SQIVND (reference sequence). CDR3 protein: CASSSRQVYENTEAFF. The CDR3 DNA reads TGTGCCAGTAGTTCCCGACAGGTCTACGAGAACACTGAAGCTTTCTTT.

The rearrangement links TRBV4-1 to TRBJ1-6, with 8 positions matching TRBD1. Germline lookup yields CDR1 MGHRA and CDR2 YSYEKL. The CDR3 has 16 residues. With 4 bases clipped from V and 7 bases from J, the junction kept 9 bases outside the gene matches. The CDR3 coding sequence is TGCGCCAGCAGCCTCACCCGGGACAGGCAGAATTCACCCCTCCACTTT. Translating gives CASSLTRDRQNSPLHF.

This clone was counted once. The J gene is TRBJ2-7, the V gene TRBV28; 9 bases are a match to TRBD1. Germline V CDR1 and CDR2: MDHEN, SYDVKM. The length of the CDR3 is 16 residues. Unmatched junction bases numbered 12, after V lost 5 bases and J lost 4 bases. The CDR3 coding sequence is TGTGCCAGCAGTATACCTGGGGGGACAGGGAGATACGAGCAGTACTTC. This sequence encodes CASSIPGGTGRYEQYF.

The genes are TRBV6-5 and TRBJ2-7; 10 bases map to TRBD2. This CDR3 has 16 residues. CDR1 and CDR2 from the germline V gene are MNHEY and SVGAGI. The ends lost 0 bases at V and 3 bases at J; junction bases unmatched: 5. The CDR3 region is CASSYSERGGHYEQYF. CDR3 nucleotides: TGTGCCAGCAGTTACTCGGAGCGGGGGGGCCACTACGAGCAGTACTTC.

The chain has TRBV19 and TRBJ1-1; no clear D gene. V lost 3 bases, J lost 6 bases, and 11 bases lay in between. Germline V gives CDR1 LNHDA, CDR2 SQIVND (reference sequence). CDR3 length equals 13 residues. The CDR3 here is CASSMSVTAEAFF. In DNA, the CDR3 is TGTGCCAGTAGTATGTCCGTTACCGCTGAAGCTTTCTTT.

Written as DNA, the CDR3 is TGTGCCAGCAGCCAAAAAGAGTGGGGGACAGAAGCTTTCTTT. Translating gives CASSQKEWGTEAFF. The genes are TRBV4-2 and TRBJ1-1; perhaps TRBD1 as D (6 bases). Germline CDR1 reads LGHNA; CDR2 reads YNFKEQ. The CDR3 totals 14 residues. The V end lost 2 bases, the J end lost 8 bases, and 15 bases lay between the germline ends.

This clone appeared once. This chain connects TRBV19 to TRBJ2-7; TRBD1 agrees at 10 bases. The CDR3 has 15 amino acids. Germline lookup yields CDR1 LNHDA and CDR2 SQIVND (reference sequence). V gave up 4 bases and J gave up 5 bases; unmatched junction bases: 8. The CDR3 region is CASSTWGDRGHEQYF. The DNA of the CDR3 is TGTGCCAGTAGTACCTGGGGGGACAGGGGCCACGAGCAGTACTTC.

The CDR3 loop is CASSQGLRTGNTEAFF. Written as DNA, the CDR3 is TGTGCCAGCAGCCAAGGCCTCAGGACAGGGAACACTGAAGCTTTCTTT. The V gene is TRBV14, the J gene TRBJ1-1, with 7 bases fitting TRBD1. V trimming: 1 base; J trimming: 1 base; junction bases outside the gene matches: 6. Germline V lookup: CDR1 SGHDN, CDR2 FVKESK. The CDR3 consists of 16 residues.

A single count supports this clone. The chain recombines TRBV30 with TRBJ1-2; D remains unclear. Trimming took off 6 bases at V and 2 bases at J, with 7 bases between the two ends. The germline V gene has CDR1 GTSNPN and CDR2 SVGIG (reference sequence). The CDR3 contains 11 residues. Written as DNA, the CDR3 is TGTGCCTGCTTTGGAAACTATGGCTACACCTTC. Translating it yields CACFGNYGYTF.

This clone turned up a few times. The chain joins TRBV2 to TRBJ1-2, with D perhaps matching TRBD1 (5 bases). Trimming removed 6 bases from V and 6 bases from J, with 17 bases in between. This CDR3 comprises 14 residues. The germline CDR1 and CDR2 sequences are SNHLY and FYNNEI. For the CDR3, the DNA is TGTGCCAGCAGGGCCGGGACCGAGCAGAATGGCTACACCTTC. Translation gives CASRAGTEQNGYTF.

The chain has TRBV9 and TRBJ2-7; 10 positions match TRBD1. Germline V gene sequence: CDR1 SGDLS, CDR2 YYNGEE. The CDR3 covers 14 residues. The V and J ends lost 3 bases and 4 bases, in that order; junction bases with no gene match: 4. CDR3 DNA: TGTGCCAGCAGCGCGAGGACAGGGGGATACGAGCAGTACTTC. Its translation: CASSARTGGYEQYF.

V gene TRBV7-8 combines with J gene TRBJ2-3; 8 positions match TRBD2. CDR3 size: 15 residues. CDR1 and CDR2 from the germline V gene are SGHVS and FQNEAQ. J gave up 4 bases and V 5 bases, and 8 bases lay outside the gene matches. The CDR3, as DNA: TGTGCCAGCAGCCCGGGACTAGTAGTTTCAGATACGCAGTATTTT. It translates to CASSPGLVVSDTQYF.

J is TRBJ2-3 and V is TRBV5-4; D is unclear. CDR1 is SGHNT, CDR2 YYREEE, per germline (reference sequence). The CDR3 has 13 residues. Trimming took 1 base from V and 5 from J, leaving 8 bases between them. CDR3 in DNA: TGTGCCAGCAGCTTGATAGGTCAAGATACGCAGTATTTT. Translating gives CASSLIGQDTQYF. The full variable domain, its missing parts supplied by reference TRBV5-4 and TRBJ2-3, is ETGVTQSPTHLIKTRGQQVTLRCSSQSGHNTVSWYQQALGQGPQFIFQYYREEENGRGNFPPRFSGLQFPNYSSELNVNALELDDSALYLCASSLIGQDTQYFGPGTRLTVL.

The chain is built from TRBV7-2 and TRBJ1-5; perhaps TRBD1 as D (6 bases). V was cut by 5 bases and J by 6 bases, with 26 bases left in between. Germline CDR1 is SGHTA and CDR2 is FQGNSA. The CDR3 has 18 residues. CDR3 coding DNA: TGTGCCAGCAGCCCAAAGGGGGGGCCCTACAATGAGGGTCAGCCCCAGCATTTT. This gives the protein CASSPKGGPYNEGQPQHF. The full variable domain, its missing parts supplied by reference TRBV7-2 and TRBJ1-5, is GAGVSQSPSNKVTEKGKDVELRCDPISGHTALYWYRQSLGQGLEFLIYFQGNSAPDKSGLPSDRFSAERTGGSVSTLTIQRTQQEDSAVYLCASSPKGGPYNEGQPQHFGDGTRLSIL.